Listed below are T cell receptor beta chains from one sample, sequenced in a study of shared clonotypes between healthy human individuals. Here immunoSEQ multiplex PCR was the method, and the copy in TCRdb shows in-frame clones only, minus some. The profile shows over 950,000 clones, 60% to 80% of them singletons. Sequenced input: memory CD4+ T cells from PBMCs. The receptors shown here come from a man younger than 35 in good health. Some clones in this sample may be carry-over from other donors' samples. Each CDR3 is given with its conserved first and last residue. The D gene is left open where the match is weak. The size of a clone is reported for some rows only, either as once, few or many, or as a class for expanded clones.

abundance: -
j_gene: TRBJ1-5
v_gene: TRBV7-8
d_gene: -
CDR3nt: TGTGCCAGCAGCTCTACAGGGCGCAATCAGCCCCAGCATTTT
CDR3aa: CASSSTGRNQPQHF

abundance: -
j_gene: TRBJ2-5
v_gene: TRBV7-2
d_gene: TRBD2
CDR3nt: TGTGCCAGCAGCAAGGGACTAGCGGGAGGCGAAGAGACCCAGTACTTC
CDR3aa: CASSKGLAGGEETQYF

abundance: -
j_gene: TRBJ2-7
v_gene: TRBV6-1
d_gene: -
CDR3nt: TGTGCCAGCAGCTTTCCGGGACGGTCCTACGAGCAGTACTTC
CDR3aa: CASSFPGRSYEQYF

abundance: -
j_gene: TRBJ2-7
v_gene: TRBV21-1
d_gene: -
CDR3nt: TGTGCCAGCACCCCCCGGGACAGGGGAATCCACGAGCAGTACTTC
CDR3aa: CASTPRDRGIHEQYF

abundance: -
j_gene: TRBJ2-1
v_gene: TRBV5-1
d_gene: TRBD1
CDR3nt: TGCGCCAGCAGCGGCCTGACAGGGGGGCCAAATGAGCAGTTCTTC
CDR3aa: CASSGLTGGPNEQFF

abundance: -
j_gene: TRBJ2-7
v_gene: TRBV27
d_gene: TRBD1
CDR3nt: TGTGCCAGCAGGTTAGCAGGGGGCTACGAGCAGTACTTC
CDR3aa: CASRLAGGYEQYF

abundance: -
j_gene: TRBJ2-5
v_gene: TRBV5-4
d_gene: -
CDR3nt: TGTGCCAGCAGCTTGGCCGGGGGCCAAGAGACCCAGTACTTC
CDR3aa: CASSLAGGQETQYF

abundance: -
j_gene: TRBJ2-1
v_gene: TRBV19
d_gene: -
CDR3nt: TGTGCCAGCAAGACAGCAAGCTCCTACAATGAGCAGTTCTTC
CDR3aa: CASKTASSYNEQFF

abundance: once
j_gene: TRBJ2-7
v_gene: TRBV29-1
d_gene: -
CDR3nt: TGCAGCACCCTGGAGGGAGGTTCCTACGAGCAGTACTTC
CDR3aa: CSTLEGGSYEQYF

abundance: -
j_gene: TRBJ2-7
v_gene: TRBV30
d_gene: -
CDR3nt: TGTGCCTGGAACGAACTAGGGCCGCTCGAGCAGTACTTC
CDR3aa: CAWNELGPLEQYF

abundance: -
j_gene: TRBJ2-2
v_gene: TRBV28
d_gene: -
CDR3nt: TGTGCCAGCAGTTTCCTCGGGGAGCTGTTTTTT
CDR3aa: CASSFLGELFF

abundance: -
j_gene: TRBJ2-3
v_gene: TRBV5-4
d_gene: -
CDR3nt: TGTGCCAGCAGCTTGGAGTCACCCACAGATACGCAGTATTTT
CDR3aa: CASSLESPTDTQYF

abundance: -
j_gene: TRBJ2-2
v_gene: TRBV28
d_gene: -
CDR3nt: TGTGCCAGCAGGTCCGGCTTTACCGGGGAGCTGTTTTTT
CDR3aa: CASRSGFTGELFF

abundance: -
j_gene: TRBJ1-5
v_gene: TRBV6-6
d_gene: TRBD1
CDR3nt: TGTGCCAGCAGCACAGGGGGCGGACAGCCCCAGCATTTT
CDR3aa: CASSTGGGQPQHF

abundance: once
j_gene: TRBJ1-1
v_gene: TRBV7-9
d_gene: -
CDR3nt: TGTGCCAGCACCCGATTGGGGGGGGCGAGCACTGAAGCTTTCTTT
CDR3aa: CASTRLGGASTEAFF

abundance: -
j_gene: TRBJ1-5
v_gene: TRBV5-1
d_gene: TRBD1
CDR3nt: TGCGCCAGCAGCTGGGAAGGACAGGGAAATCAGCCCCAGCATTTT
CDR3aa: CASSWEGQGNQPQHF

abundance: few
j_gene: TRBJ2-2
v_gene: TRBV5-1
d_gene: TRBD2
CDR3nt: TGCGCCAGCAGCTTCCCCGAAGCTAGCGGGAGCCCGACCGGGGAGCTGTTTTTT
CDR3aa: CASSFPEASGSPTGELFF

abundance: -
j_gene: TRBJ2-5
v_gene: TRBV19
d_gene: -
CDR3nt: TGTGCCAGTGCTACAGGACATACGTACCAAGAGACCCAGTACTTC
CDR3aa: CASATGHTYQETQYF

abundance: -
j_gene: TRBJ1-1
v_gene: TRBV6-5
d_gene: -
CDR3nt: TGTGCCAGCAGTCGCTCGATCGGCATGACTGAAGCTTTCTTT
CDR3aa: CASSRSIGMTEAFF

abundance: few
j_gene: TRBJ2-7
v_gene: TRBV5-6
d_gene: -
CDR3nt: TGTGCCAGCAGGCTTGGGGGTTCCTACGAGCAGTACTTC
CDR3aa: CASRLGGSYEQYF

abundance: -
j_gene: TRBJ1-1
v_gene: TRBV7-8
d_gene: -
CDR3nt: TGTGCCAGCAGTTATCCTAGCTGGACTGAAGCTTTCTTT
CDR3aa: CASSYPSWTEAFF

abundance: -
j_gene: TRBJ1-4
v_gene: TRBV27
d_gene: -
CDR3nt: TGTGCCAGCAGTTTACTCTTACAGAGAAAACTGTTTTTT
CDR3aa: CASSLLLQRKLFF

abundance: -
j_gene: TRBJ2-5
v_gene: TRBV30
d_gene: -
CDR3nt: TGTGCCTGGAGTGGGCGGCAGCAAGAGACCCAGTACTTC
CDR3aa: CAWSGRQQETQYF

abundance: -
j_gene: TRBJ1-3
v_gene: TRBV10-3
d_gene: TRBD1
CDR3nt: TGTGCCAGCGTCGACAGGGCCTCTGGAAACACCATATATTTT
CDR3aa: CASVDRASGNTIYF

abundance: few
j_gene: TRBJ1-2
v_gene: TRBV6-5
d_gene: TRBD1
CDR3nt: TGTGCCAGCAGTCGGGACAGTGACTATGGCTACACCTTC
CDR3aa: CASSRDSDYGYTF

abundance: -
j_gene: TRBJ2-3
v_gene: TRBV20-1
d_gene: -
CDR3nt: TGCAGTGCTCTTTCAGTAGATACGCAGTATTTT
CDR3aa: CSALSVDTQYF

abundance: -
j_gene: TRBJ2-3
v_gene: TRBV15
d_gene: -
CDR3nt: TGTGCCACCAGCGTTCCCAGGGGCCCAGATACGCAGTATTTT
CDR3aa: CATSVPRGPDTQYF

abundance: once
j_gene: TRBJ1-1
v_gene: TRBV5-5
d_gene: TRBD1
CDR3nt: TGTGCCAGCAGTAAACGACCGGGACAGGGTAACACTGAAGCTTTCTTT
CDR3aa: CASSKRPGQGNTEAFF

abundance: -
j_gene: TRBJ1-2
v_gene: TRBV20-1
d_gene: -
CDR3nt: TGCAGTGCTAGTATGGTAGTGGGCTACACCTTC
CDR3aa: CSASMVVGYTF

abundance: few
j_gene: TRBJ1-4
v_gene: TRBV6-1
d_gene: -
CDR3nt: TGTGCCAGCAGTGGGTACAGGGAGGGCGAAAAACTGTTTTTT
CDR3aa: CASSGYREGEKLFF

abundance: -
j_gene: TRBJ2-3
v_gene: TRBV28
d_gene: TRBD2
CDR3nt: TGTGCCAGCAGCAAAAGGGTTGCGGGAGTTTTCGGTACGCAGTATTTT
CDR3aa: CASSKRVAGVFGTQYF

abundance: -
j_gene: TRBJ1-2
v_gene: TRBV28
d_gene: TRBD1
CDR3nt: TGTGCCAGCAGTCCTCCGGGACAGGGGGAGGGCTACACCTTC
CDR3aa: CASSPPGQGEGYTF

abundance: -
j_gene: TRBJ2-7
v_gene: TRBV5-1
d_gene: -
CDR3nt: TGCGCCAGCAGCTTGGCCGGGGCAGCCTACGAGCAGTACTTC
CDR3aa: CASSLAGAAYEQYF

abundance: -
j_gene: TRBJ2-7
v_gene: TRBV6-1
d_gene: -
CDR3nt: TGTGCCAGCAGTGAAGTCAGGGGACACGTGCAGTACTTC
CDR3aa: CASSEVRGHVQYF

abundance: -
j_gene: TRBJ1-5
v_gene: TRBV5-8
d_gene: TRBD1
CDR3nt: TGTGCCAGCAGCGAACAGGGGACGAGCAATCAGCCCCAGCATTTT
CDR3aa: CASSEQGTSNQPQHF

abundance: once
j_gene: TRBJ1-1
v_gene: TRBV14
d_gene: TRBD1
CDR3nt: TGTGCCAGCAGCCCTTACAGGGGGCGAGGCACTGAAGCTTTCTTT
CDR3aa: CASSPYRGRGTEAFF

abundance: -
j_gene: TRBJ2-7
v_gene: TRBV9
d_gene: TRBD2
CDR3nt: TGTGCCAGCAGCGTAGGACTAGCGGGGTTTTACGAGCAGTACTTC
CDR3aa: CASSVGLAGFYEQYF

abundance: -
j_gene: TRBJ2-5
v_gene: TRBV5-1
d_gene: -
CDR3nt: TGCGCCAGCAGCCTGGAGGGTTTCCAAGAGACCCAGTACTTC
CDR3aa: CASSLEGFQETQYF

abundance: -
j_gene: TRBJ1-4
v_gene: TRBV15
d_gene: -
CDR3nt: TGTGCCACCAGCAGAGGGTGGGAAAAACTGTTTTTT
CDR3aa: CATSRGWEKLFF

abundance: -
j_gene: TRBJ1-2
v_gene: TRBV9
d_gene: -
CDR3nt: TGTGCCAGCAGCGTAGGGGGTGCTGGAGGCTACACCTTC
CDR3aa: CASSVGGAGGYTF

abundance: -
j_gene: TRBJ2-1
v_gene: TRBV10-3
d_gene: TRBD2
CDR3nt: TGTGCCATTTCCCTAGCGGGAACGGAGCAGTTCTTC
CDR3aa: CAISLAGTEQFF

abundance: -
j_gene: TRBJ2-3
v_gene: TRBV28
d_gene: TRBD2
CDR3nt: TGTGCCAGCGGACTAGCGGGAGGGGGCACAGATACGCAGTATTTT
CDR3aa: CASGLAGGGTDTQYF

abundance: -
j_gene: TRBJ1-1
v_gene: TRBV5-1
d_gene: -
CDR3nt: TGCGCCAGCAGCTTGGAGGCAGGGACAATGAACACTGAAGCTTTCTTT
CDR3aa: CASSLEAGTMNTEAFF

abundance: -
j_gene: TRBJ2-7
v_gene: TRBV7-2
d_gene: -
CDR3nt: TGTGCCAGCAGCGCCGTTTCTGGTCCTCAGGGCTACGAGCAGTACTTC
CDR3aa: CASSAVSGPQGYEQYF

abundance: once
j_gene: TRBJ2-7
v_gene: TRBV9
d_gene: -
CDR3nt: TGTGCCAGCAGCGTAGACTCATCCATCTCCTACGAGCAGTACTTC
CDR3aa: CASSVDSSISYEQYF

abundance: many
j_gene: TRBJ1-2
v_gene: TRBV6-5
d_gene: -
CDR3nt: TGTGCCAGCAATCCCGGTCACCAGGGCTATGGCTACACCTTC
CDR3aa: CASNPGHQGYGYTF

abundance: -
j_gene: TRBJ2-7
v_gene: TRBV28
d_gene: -
CDR3nt: TGTGCCAGCGGGACGGAGCCCTACGAGCAGTACTTC
CDR3aa: CASGTEPYEQYF

abundance: -
j_gene: TRBJ2-1
v_gene: TRBV19
d_gene: TRBD1
CDR3nt: TGTGCCAGTAGTACGACAGGGGCCTACAATGAGCAGTTCTTC
CDR3aa: CASSTTGAYNEQFF

abundance: once
j_gene: TRBJ2-7
v_gene: TRBV5-4
d_gene: TRBD2
CDR3nt: TGTGCCAGCAGCTTAGGGGGACTAGCCTACGAGCAGTACTTC
CDR3aa: CASSLGGLAYEQYF

abundance: -
j_gene: TRBJ1-2
v_gene: TRBV14
d_gene: TRBD1
CDR3nt: TGTGCCAGCAGCCAGGAAACAGGGGCCCGCTATGGCTACACCTTC
CDR3aa: CASSQETGARYGYTF